These 6 T cell receptor beta chains originate from one sample sequenced in a study of T-cell reconstitution after alpha-beta-depleted transplantation in children. Unique molecular identifiers were incorporated when the TCRbeta library was constructed. MiXCR, run by TCRdb on the PCR reads, gives a single entry per CDR3 protein. Altogether 250,000 or so distinct CDR3 sequences are present, under 30% being singletons, with the ten largest covering 4.8%. Source: PBMCs, mostly from graft donor cells, taken 360 days after TCRalphabeta/CD19-depleted stem cell transplant. Every receptor here comes from a female patient aged 2 to 10 who had a stem cell transplant for congenital amegakaryocytic thrombocytopenia, so the T cells may come from the graft donor.

This clonotype has only a few counts. The V and J genes are TRBV9 and TRBJ1-5; a weak D match, TRBD1 (5 bases). Germline loops: CDR1 SGDLS, CDR2 YYNGEE. The CDR3 extends over 14 amino acids. Trimming left V 3 bases short and J 7 bases short, with 14 bases between. Here the CDR3 reads CASSAYRSSQPQHF. The CDR3 DNA reads as TGTGCCAGCAGCGCATACAGGAGCTCCCAGCCCCAGCATTTT.

This clonotype was counted only a few times. CDR3 coding DNA: TGTGCCAGCAGCCAGACTAGCGGGAGAGAGACCCAGTACTTC. Encoded protein: CASSQTSGRETQYF. The rearrangement uses TRBV9 and TRBJ2-5; 12 bases are a match to TRBD2. Trimming took 4 bases from V and 4 from J; bases not matched to a gene: 2. The germline CDR1 and CDR2 sequences are SGDLS and YYNGEE. The CDR3 has 14 residues. Drawing the rest from reference TRBV9 and TRBJ2-5, the complete variable domain is DSGVTQTPKHLITATGQRVTLRCSPRSGDLSVYWYQQSLDQGLQFLIQYYNGEERAKGNILERFSAQQFPDLHSELNLSSLELGDSALYFCASSQTSGRETQYFGPGTRLLVL.

At least ten counts were recorded for this clonotype. The CDR3, as DNA: TGTGCCAGCAGCCAACTGCCGGGTAGGAACACCATATATTTT. Protein sequence: CASSQLPGRNTIYF. The rearrangement uses TRBV3-1 and TRBJ1-3; D uncertain. V shed 2 bases and J shed 7 bases, with 12 bases lying between them. The CDR3 spans 14 residues. The germline CDR1 and CDR2 sequences are LGHDT and YNNKEL (reference sequence).

In its sample, this clonotype was seen a few times. The gene calls are TRBV12-3 or TRBV12-4 and TRBJ2-3, with D possibly being TRBD1 (6 bases). CDR3 length: 14 residues. V was trimmed by 3 bases and J by 6 bases, leaving 13 bases between them. CDR3 loop: CASSLWGQYDTQYF. CDR3 nucleotide sequence: TGTGCCAGCAGTTTGTGGGGGCAGTACGATACGCAGTATTTT.

This clonotype was seen a few times. The genes are TRBV10-3 and TRBJ2-3; D gene ambiguous. The length of the CDR3 is 13 residues. Trimming removed 0 bases at V and 14 bases at J, with 15 bases between. The germline CDR1 and CDR2 sequences are ENHRY and SYGVKD. The CDR3: CAISESEFRRRYF. Here the CDR3 DNA reads TGTGCCATCAGTGAGTCGGAGTTTCGAAGGCGGTATTTT.

This clonotype turned up a few times. V is TRBV15 and J is TRBJ2-4; 7 nucleotides agree with TRBD2. This CDR3 is built from 15 residues. Looked up from germline, CDR1 is LNHNV and CDR2 is YYDKDF (reference sequence). The V segment lost 1 base and the J segment 2 bases; nucleotides outside the gene matches: 2. As DNA, the CDR3 is TGTGCCACCAGCAGAGGCGGGAGAACCAAAAACATTCAGTACTTC. It yields the protein CATSRGGRTKNIQYF.